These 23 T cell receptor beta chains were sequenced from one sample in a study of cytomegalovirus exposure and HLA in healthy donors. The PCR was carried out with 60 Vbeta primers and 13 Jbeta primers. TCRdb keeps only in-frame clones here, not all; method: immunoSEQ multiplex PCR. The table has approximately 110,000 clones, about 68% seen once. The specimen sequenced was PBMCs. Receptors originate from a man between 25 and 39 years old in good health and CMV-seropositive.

The chain's CDR3 is CRGAPGEYEQYF. CDR3 in DNA: TGCAGAGGTGCCCCCGGGGAATACGAGCAGTACTTC. The J gene is TRBJ2-7, the V gene TRBV29-1; D perhaps matches TRBD2 (5 bases). Germline V CDR1 and CDR2: SQVTM, ANQGSEA. The CDR3 consists of 12 residues.

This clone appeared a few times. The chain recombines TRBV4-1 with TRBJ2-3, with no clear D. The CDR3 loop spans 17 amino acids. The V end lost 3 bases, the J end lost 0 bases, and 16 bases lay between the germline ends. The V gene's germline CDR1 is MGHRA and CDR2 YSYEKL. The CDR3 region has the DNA TGCGCCAGCAGCCATCCTTTTCAGATTTCTAGCACAGATACGCAGTATTTT. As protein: CASSHPFQISSTDTQYF.

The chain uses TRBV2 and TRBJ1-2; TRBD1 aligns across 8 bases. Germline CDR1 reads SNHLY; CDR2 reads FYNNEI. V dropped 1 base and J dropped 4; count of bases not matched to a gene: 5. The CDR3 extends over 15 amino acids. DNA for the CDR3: TGTGCCAGCAGTGAAGTACGGACAGGGACCTATGGCTACACCTTC. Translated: CASSEVRTGTYGYTF.

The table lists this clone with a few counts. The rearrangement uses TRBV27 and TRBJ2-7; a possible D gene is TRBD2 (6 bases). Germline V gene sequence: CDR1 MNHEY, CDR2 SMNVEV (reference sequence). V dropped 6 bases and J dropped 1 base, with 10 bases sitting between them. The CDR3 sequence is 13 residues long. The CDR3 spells CASRRDFSYEQYF. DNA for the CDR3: TGTGCCAGCAGAAGGGACTTTTCCTACGAGCAGTACTTC.

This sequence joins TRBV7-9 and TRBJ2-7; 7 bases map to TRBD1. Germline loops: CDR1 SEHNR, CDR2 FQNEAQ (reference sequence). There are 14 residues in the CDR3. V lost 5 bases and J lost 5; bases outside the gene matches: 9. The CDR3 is CASSPTGYLNEQYF. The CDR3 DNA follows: TGTGCCAGCAGCCCGACAGGGTATTTAAACGAGCAGTACTTC.

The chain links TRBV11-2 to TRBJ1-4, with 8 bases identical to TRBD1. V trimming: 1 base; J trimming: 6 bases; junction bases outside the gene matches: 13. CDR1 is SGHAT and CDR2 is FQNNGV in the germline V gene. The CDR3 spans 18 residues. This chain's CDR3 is CASSLVPGGWPNDEKLFF. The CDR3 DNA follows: TGTGCCAGCAGCTTAGTTCCAGGGGGCTGGCCAAACGATGAAAAACTGTTTTTT.

This CDR3 is CASSYLRSREAFF. The CDR3 DNA follows: TGTGCCAGCAGTTATTTAAGAAGCAGGGAAGCTTTCTTT. The gene calls are TRBV6-6 and TRBJ1-1; D unclear. CDR3 length: 13 amino acids. CDR1 and CDR2 from the germline V gene are MNHNY and SVGAGI (reference sequence). Trimming took off 3 bases at V and 8 bases at J, with 13 bases between the two ends.

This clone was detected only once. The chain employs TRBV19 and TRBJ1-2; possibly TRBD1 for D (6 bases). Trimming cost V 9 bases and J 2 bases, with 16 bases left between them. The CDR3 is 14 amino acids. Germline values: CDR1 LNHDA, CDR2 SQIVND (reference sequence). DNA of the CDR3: TGTGCCAGCGGAGGGGGGGTAGGCAACTATGGCTACACCTTC. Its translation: CASGGGVGNYGYTF.

The CDR3 coding sequence is TGTGCCAGCTCACCACGACAGAGCAATAATTCACCCCTCCACTTT. Translating it yields CASSPRQSNNSPLHF. The V and J genes are TRBV18 and TRBJ1-6; possibly TRBD1 for D (5 bases). The length of the CDR3 is 15 residues. Trimming removed 1 base at V and 5 bases at J, with 9 bases between. Germline V gene lookup returns CDR1 KGHSH and CDR2 LQKENI.

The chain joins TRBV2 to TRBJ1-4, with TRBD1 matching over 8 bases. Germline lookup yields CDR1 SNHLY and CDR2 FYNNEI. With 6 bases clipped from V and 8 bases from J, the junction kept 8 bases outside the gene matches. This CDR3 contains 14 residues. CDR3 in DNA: TGTGCCAGCAGCGCGGACAGGGAGGAAGAAAAACTGTTTTTT. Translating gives CASSADREEEKLFF.

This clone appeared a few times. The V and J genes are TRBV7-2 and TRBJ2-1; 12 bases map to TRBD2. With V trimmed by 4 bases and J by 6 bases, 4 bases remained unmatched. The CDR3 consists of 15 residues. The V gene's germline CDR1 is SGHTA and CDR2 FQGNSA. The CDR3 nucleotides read TGTGCCAGCAGCTCACTAGCGGGGGGCCTCAATGAGCAGTTCTTC. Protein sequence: CASSSLAGGLNEQFF.

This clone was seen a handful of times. The CDR3 loop reads CASRLDSLNEKLFF. The CDR3 nucleotides are TGTGCCAGCAGGCTGGACAGCCTTAATGAAAAACTGTTTTTT. The chain has TRBV6-1 and TRBJ1-4; the D gene is possibly TRBD1 (6 bases). The CDR3 consists of 14 residues. Trimming took off 6 bases at V and 4 bases at J, with 12 bases between the two ends. Germline V gene sequence: CDR1 MNHNS, CDR2 SASEGT.

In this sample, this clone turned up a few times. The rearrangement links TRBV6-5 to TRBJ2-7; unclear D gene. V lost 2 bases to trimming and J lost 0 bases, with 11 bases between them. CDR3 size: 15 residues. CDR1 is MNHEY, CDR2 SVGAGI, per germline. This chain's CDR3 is CASSYDPESSYEQYF. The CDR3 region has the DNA TGTGCCAGCAGTTACGATCCAGAAAGCTCCTACGAGCAGTACTTC.

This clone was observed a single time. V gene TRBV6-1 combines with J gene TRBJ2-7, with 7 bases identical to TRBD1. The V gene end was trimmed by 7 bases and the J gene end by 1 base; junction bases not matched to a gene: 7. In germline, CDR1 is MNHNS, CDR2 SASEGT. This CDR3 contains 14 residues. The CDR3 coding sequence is TGTGCCAGCAAAAGACAGGGAGAATCCTACGAGCAGTACTTC. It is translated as CASKRQGESYEQYF.

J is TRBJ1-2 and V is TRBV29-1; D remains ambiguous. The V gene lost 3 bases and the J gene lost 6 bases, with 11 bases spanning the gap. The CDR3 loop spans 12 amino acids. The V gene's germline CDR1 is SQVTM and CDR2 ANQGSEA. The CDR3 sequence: CSVDTEQHGYTF. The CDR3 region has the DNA TGCAGCGTTGATACGGAACAGCATGGCTACACCTTC. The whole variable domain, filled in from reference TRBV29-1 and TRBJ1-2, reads SAVISQKPSRDICQRGTSLTIQCQVDSQVTMMFWYRQQPGQSLTLIATANQGSEATYESGFVIDKFPISRPNLTFSTLTVSNMSPEDSSIYLCSVDTEQHGYTFGSGTRLTVV.

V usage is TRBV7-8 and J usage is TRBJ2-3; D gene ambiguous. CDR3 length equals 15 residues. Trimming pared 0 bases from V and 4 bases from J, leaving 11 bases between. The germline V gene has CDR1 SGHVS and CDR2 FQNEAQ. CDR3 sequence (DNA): TGTGCCAGCAGCTTAGCCAGGATTCGCCCAGATACGCAGTATTTT. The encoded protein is CASSLARIRPDTQYF.

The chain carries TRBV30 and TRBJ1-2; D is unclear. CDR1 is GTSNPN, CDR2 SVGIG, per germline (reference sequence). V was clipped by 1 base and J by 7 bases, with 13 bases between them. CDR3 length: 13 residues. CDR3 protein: CAWSARALGGYTF. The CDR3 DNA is TGTGCCTGGAGTGCGAGGGCCCTTGGTGGCTACACCTTC.

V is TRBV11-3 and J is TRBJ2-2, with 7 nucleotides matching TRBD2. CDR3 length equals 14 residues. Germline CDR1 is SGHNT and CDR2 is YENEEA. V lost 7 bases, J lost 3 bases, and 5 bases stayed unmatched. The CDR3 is CASTVGGDTGELFF. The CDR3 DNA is TGTGCCAGCACGGTGGGGGGGGACACCGGGGAGCTGTTTTTT.

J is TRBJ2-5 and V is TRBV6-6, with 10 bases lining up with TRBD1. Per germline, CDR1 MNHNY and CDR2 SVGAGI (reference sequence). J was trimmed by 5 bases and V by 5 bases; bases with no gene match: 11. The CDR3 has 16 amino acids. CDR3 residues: CASSKSTGGAGETQYF. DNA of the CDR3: TGTGCCAGCAGTAAATCGACAGGGGGCGCAGGGGAGACCCAGTACTTC.

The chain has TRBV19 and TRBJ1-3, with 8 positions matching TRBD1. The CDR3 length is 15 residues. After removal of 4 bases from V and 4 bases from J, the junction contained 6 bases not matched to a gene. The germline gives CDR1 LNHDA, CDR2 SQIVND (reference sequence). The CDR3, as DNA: TGTGCCAGTAGTACCCCCGGGACAGGCGGAAACACCATATATTTT. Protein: CASSTPGTGGNTIYF.

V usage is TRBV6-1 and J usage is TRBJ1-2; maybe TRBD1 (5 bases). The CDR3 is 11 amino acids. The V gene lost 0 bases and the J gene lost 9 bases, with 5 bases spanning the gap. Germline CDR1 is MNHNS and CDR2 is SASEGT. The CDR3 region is CASSEAGRYTF. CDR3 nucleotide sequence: TGTGCCAGCAGTGAAGCGGGGCGCTACACCTTC.

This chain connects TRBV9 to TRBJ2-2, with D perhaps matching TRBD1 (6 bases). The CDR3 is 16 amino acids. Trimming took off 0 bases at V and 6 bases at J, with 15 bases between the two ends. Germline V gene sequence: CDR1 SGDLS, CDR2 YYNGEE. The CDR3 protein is CASSVEAGVVSGELFF. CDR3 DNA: TGTGCCAGCAGCGTAGAAGCAGGGGTCGTATCCGGGGAGCTGTTTTTT.

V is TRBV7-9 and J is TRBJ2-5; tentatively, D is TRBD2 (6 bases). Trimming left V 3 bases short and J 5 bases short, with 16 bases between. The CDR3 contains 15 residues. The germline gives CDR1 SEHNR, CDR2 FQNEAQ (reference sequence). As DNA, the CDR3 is TGTGCCAGCAGCTTTTTTAGAGGAGGGGATGAGACCCAGTACTTC. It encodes CASSFFRGGDETQYF.